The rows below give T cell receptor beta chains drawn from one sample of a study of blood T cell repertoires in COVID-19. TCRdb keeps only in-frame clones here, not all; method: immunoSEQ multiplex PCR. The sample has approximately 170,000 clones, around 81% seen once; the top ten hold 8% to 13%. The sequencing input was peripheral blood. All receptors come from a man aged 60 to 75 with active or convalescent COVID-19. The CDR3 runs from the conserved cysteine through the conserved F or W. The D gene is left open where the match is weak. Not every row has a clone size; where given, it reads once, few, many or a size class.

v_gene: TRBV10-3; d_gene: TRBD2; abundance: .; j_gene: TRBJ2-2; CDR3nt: TGTGCCATCAGTGAGTCGTGGACTAGCGGGACAACCGGGGAGCTGTTTTTT; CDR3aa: CAISESWTSGTTGELFF
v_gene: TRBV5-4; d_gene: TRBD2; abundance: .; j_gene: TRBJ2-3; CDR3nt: TGTGCCAGCTACTTGTTAGCGGGGGGCCGCACAGATACGCAGTATTTT; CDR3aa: CASYLLAGGRTDTQYF
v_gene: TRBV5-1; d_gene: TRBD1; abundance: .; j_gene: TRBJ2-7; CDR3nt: TGCGCCAGCAGCTCCGGGACAGGGGGCGCCGAGCAGTACTTC; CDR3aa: CASSSGTGGAEQYF
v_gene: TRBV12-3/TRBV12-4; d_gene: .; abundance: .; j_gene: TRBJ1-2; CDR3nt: TGTGCCAGCAGTTTCGGGGGTGCCTATGGCTACACCTTC; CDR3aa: CASSFGGAYGYTF
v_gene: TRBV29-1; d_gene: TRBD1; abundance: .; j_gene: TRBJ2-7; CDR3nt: TGCAGCGTTGAAGGGAGACAGGGAGCGTGGGAGCAGTACTTC; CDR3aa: CSVEGRQGAWEQYF
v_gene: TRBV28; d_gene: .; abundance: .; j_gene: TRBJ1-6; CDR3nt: TGTGCCAGCAGATCAGGGCGGGGGAGGAATTCACCCCTCCACTTT; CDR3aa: CASRSGRGRNSPLHF
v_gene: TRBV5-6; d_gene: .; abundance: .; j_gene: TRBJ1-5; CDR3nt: TGTGCCAGCAGCGGCCGTGGGCAAAATCAGCCCCAGCATTTT; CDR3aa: CASSGRGQNQPQHF
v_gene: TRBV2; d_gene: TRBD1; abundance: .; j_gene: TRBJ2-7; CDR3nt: TGTGCCAGCAGTTCCGACAGGGGTTCCTACGAGCAGTACTTC; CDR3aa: CASSSDRGSYEQYF
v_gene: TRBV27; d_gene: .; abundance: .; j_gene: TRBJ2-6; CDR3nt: TGTGCCAGCAGCCCTGTTGGGGCCAACGTCCTGACTTTC; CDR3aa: CASSPVGANVLTF
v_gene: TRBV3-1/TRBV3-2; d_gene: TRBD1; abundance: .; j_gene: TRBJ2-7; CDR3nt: TGTGCCAGCAGCCAACAGACAGGGGCCAACGAGCAGTACTTC; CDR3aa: CASSQQTGANEQYF
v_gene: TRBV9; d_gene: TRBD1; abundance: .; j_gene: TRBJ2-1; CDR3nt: TGTGCCAGCAGTAAGGGGGCCGGTGAGCAGTTCTTC; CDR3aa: CASSKGAGEQFF
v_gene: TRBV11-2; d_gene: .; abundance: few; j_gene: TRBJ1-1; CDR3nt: TGTGCCAGCAGCCCCCCCCGACAGGTCACGGGCACTGAAGCTTTCTTT; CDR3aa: CASSPPRQVTGTEAFF
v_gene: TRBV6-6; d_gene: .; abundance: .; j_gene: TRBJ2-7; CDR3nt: TGTGCCAGCAGTCGACAGGAAAACTCCTACGAGCAGTACTTC; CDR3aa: CASSRQENSYEQYF
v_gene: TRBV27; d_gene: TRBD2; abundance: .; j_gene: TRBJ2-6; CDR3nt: TGTGCCAGCAGTTTGGGGGGTAGCGGGGGTTGGGCCAACGTCCTGACTTTC; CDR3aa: CASSLGGSGGWANVLTF
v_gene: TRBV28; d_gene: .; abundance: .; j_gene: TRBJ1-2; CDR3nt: TGTGCCAGCAGTTTATTCGGGTCCGTGGGGCGCCTCGAGGGCTACACCTTC; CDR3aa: CASSLFGSVGRLEGYTF
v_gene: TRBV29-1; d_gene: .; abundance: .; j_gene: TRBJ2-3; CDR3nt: TGCAGCGTGCCAGGGTTTGGTTTAGTCACAGATACGCAGTATTTT; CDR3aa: CSVPGFGLVTDTQYF
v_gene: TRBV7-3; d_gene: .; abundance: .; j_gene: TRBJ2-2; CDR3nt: TGTGCCAGCAGCTTAAACCCCCCCAGACAGGTCCGATCCGGGGAGCTGTTTTTT; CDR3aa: CASSLNPPRQVRSGELFF
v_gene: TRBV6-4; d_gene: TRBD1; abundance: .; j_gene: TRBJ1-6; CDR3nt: TGTGCCAGCAGTGACACCGACAGGGGGGTTTCACCCCTCCACTTT; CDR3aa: CASSDTDRGVSPLHF
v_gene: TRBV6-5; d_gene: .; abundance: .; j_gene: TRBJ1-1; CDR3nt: TGTGCCAGCAGTTACGGGTCGGCAGGGTACACTGAAGCTTTCTTT; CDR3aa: CASSYGSAGYTEAFF
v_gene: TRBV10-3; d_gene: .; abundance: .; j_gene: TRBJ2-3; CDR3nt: TGTGCCATCACTGGGACTGGGGACGGCACAGATACGCAGTATTTT; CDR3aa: CAITGTGDGTDTQYF
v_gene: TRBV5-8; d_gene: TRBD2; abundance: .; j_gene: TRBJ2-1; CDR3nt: TGTGCCAGCAGCAAGAGGAGGGCGGGAGTTCTTGAGCAGTTCTTC; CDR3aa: CASSKRRAGVLEQFF
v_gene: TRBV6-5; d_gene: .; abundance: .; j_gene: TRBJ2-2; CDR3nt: TGTGCCAGCAGTTACGGACTACTGAACACCGGGGAGCTGTTTTTT; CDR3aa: CASSYGLLNTGELFF
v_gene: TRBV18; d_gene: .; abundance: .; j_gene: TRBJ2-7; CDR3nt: TGTGCCAGCTCACCCCCGGGCAGGGTGATGTACGAGCAGTACTTC; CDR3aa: CASSPPGRVMYEQYF
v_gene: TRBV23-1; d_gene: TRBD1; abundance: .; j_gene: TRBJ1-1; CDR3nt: TGCGCCAGCAGTCCCCCCTGGCAGGGGGACACTGAAGCTTTCTTT; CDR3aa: CASSPPWQGDTEAFF
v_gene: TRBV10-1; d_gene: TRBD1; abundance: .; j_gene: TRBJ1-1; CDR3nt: TGCGCCAGCAGCGGACAGGGGAGAGCTTTCTTT; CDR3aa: CASSGQGRAFF
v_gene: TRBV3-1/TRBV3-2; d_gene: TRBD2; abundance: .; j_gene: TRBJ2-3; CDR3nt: TGTGCCAGCAGCCAAAGATGGACTAGCGGGGGCCCGGGGGATACGCAGTATTTT; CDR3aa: CASSQRWTSGGPGDTQYF
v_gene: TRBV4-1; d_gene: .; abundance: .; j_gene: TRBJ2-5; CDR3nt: TGCGCCAGCAGCCAAGATCCCGGGGGAGAGACCCAGTACTTC; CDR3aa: CASSQDPGGETQYF
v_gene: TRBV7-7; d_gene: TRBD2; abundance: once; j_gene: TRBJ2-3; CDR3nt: TGTGCCAGCAGCCTGGGGACTAGCGGCACAGATACGCAGTATTTT; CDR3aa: CASSLGTSGTDTQYF
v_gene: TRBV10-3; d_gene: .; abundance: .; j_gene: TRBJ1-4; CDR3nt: TGTGCCATCAGCCCGATAGAAGCCCAGGGGGAAAAACTGTTTTTT; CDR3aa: CAISPIEAQGEKLFF
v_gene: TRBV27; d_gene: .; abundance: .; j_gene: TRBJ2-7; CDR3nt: TGTGCCAGCGGGTCTTGGGGAGGCGACGAGCAGTACTTC; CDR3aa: CASGSWGGDEQYF
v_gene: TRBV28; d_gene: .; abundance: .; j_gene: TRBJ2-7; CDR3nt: TGTGCCAGCAGTGGGGGGTTCGAGCAGTACTTC; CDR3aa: CASSGGFEQYF
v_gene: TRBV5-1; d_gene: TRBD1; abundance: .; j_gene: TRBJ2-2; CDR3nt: TGCGCCAGCAGCCCAACCGGGACAGGGAACACCGGGGAGCTGTTTTTT; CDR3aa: CASSPTGTGNTGELFF
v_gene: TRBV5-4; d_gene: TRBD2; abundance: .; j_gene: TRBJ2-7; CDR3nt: TGTGCCAGCAGCCTACCAGCGGGAGGGAACGAGCAGTACTTC; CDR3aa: CASSLPAGGNEQYF
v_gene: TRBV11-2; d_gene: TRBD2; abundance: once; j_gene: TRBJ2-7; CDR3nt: TGTGCCAGCAGCACCGCGGGAGGTCTAGGCTACGAGCAGTACTTC; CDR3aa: CASSTAGGLGYEQYF
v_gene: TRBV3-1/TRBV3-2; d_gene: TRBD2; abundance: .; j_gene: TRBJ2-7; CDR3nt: TGTGCCAGTCGTAGCGGGGGCTCCTACGAGCAGTACTTC; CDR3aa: CASRSGGSYEQYF
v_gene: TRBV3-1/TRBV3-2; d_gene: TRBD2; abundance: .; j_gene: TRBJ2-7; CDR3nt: TGTGCCAGCAGCCGCCGGGAGGCTCTCGAGCAGTACTTC; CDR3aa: CASSRREALEQYF
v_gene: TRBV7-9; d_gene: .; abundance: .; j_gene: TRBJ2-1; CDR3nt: TGTGCCAGCAGCCTTTCCTACAATGAGCAGTTCTTC; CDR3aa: CASSLSYNEQFF